The rows below give T cell receptor beta chains drawn from one sample of a study of monozygotic twins with cystic fibrosis. Using immunoSEQ multiplex PCR, the repertoire was profiled, and TCRdb retains in-frame clones only, with some absent. The sample contains about 9,500 clones, 98% of which appear only once. Specimen: blood. These receptor sequences come from a girl between 2 and 10 years old with cystic fibrosis. CDR3s include the opening cysteine and the closing phenylalanine or tryptophan. A D gene is named only where the DNA matches it firmly. Size is stated for part of the rows, as once, few or many counts, or as a class when the clone is expanded.

clone size	V gene	D gene	J gene	CDR3 DNA	CDR3 protein
-	TRBV19	-	TRBJ1-2	TGTGCCAGTAGTATAACAGCTTCCTATGGCTACACCTTC	CASSITASYGYTF
-	TRBV6-6	-	TRBJ1-5	TGTGCCAGCAGTTACATCCGCAGGGCCGATCAGCCCCAGCATTTT	CASSYIRRADQPQHF
once	TRBV5-4	-	TRBJ1-4	TGTGCCAGCAGCTTGGAAGCATATGGAGAAAAACTGTTTTTT	CASSLEAYGEKLFF
-	TRBV30	-	TRBJ1-2	TGTGCCTGGATAGCTGGCAGCGACTATGGCTACACCTTC	CAWIAGSDYGYTF
-	TRBV5-1	TRBD1	TRBJ2-7	TGCGCCAGCAGCTTGCTTTCGGACAGGGCCTACGAGCAGTACTTC	CASSLLSDRAYEQYF
-	TRBV19	-	TRBJ2-1	TGTGCCAGTAGTATATACCCCCACAGCGAGCAGTTCTTC	CASSIYPHSEQFF
-	TRBV9	-	TRBJ1-2	TGTGCCAGCAGCGGGACAGTCTATGGCTACACCTTC	CASSGTVYGYTF
-	TRBV29-1	-	TRBJ1-1	TGCAGCGTTGAATATATAGGCCAACAGAACACTGAAGCTTTCTTT	CSVEYIGQQNTEAFF
-	TRBV19	TRBD1	TRBJ1-1	TGTGCCACCTCGCAGATAGACAGGGGGCGAGGTACTGAAGCTTTCTTT	CATSQIDRGRGTEAFF
-	TRBV5-4	TRBD2	TRBJ2-1	TGTGCCAGCAGCTTGGCCCGGCTAGCGGGAGGGATCCGGGAGCAGTTCTTC	CASSLARLAGGIREQFF
-	TRBV11-2	-	TRBJ2-7	TGTGCCAGCAGCTTAGGTGGTAGGGCCGATCAGTACTTC	CASSLGGRADQYF
-	TRBV4-3	-	TRBJ1-1	TGCGCCAGCAGCCAAGATAAAAGGGGATATGAAGCTTTCTTT	CASSQDKRGYEAFF
-	TRBV29-1	TRBD2	TRBJ2-5	TGCAGCGTTGTTTTGGGGGGGGGAGAGACCCAGTACTTC	CSVVLGGGETQYF
-	TRBV30	TRBD1	TRBJ1-5	TGTGCCTGGAGTCTTACAGGGGGCAATCAGCCCCAGCATTTT	CAWSLTGGNQPQHF
-	TRBV5-1	-	TRBJ2-5	TGCGCCAGCAGCGCCCGGCCTAGCGTTGGAGAGACCCAGTACTTC	CASSARPSVGETQYF
-	TRBV5-1	-	TRBJ2-5	TGCGCCAGCAGCTCCTTCCCGGGGGCGCGGGGCGAGACCCAGTACTTC	CASSSFPGARGETQYF
-	TRBV18	-	TRBJ2-7	TGTGCCAGCTCACCGCCTAGCTCCTACGAGCAGTACTTC	CASSPPSSYEQYF
-	TRBV19	-	TRBJ2-7	TGTGCCAGTAGTCGACAGTGGGGTTACGAGCAGTACTTC	CASSRQWGYEQYF
-	TRBV7-2	TRBD2	TRBJ2-5	TGTGCCAGCAGCTTAGGTCGGGAGGGCCGGGAGACCCAGTACTTC	CASSLGREGRETQYF
-	TRBV30	-	TRBJ2-7	TGTGCCTGGAGTGTAGGGCTGAACTACGAGCAGTACTTC	CAWSVGLNYEQYF
-	TRBV18	TRBD1	TRBJ2-2	TGTGCCAGCTCACCGACAGGGGCAGGCCCCACCGGGGAGCTGTTTTTT	CASSPTGAGPTGELFF
-	TRBV25-1	-	TRBJ1-1	TGTGCCAGCAGTGAACTTATGGGGGGCGAAGCTTTCTTT	CASSELMGGEAFF
-	TRBV2	-	TRBJ1-1	TGTGCCAGCAGTGAAGCAGGACATGCCTTAGGGAACACTGAAGCTTTCTTT	CASSEAGHALGNTEAFF
-	TRBV2	-	TRBJ2-5	TGTGCCAGCAGTGAAGAACAGGGTGGGGAGACCCAGTACTTC	CASSEEQGGETQYF